A selection of T cell receptor beta chains follows, all from one sample in a study of cytomegalovirus exposure and HLA in healthy donors. Generated by immunoSEQ multiplex PCR, the TCRdb table keeps only in-frame clones and is missing some. Of 150,000 to 200,000 clones in the sample, about 77% were seen once. Sequenced: PBMCs. These receptor sequences come from a female donor in good health and CMV-seronegative. Both conserved end residues are part of each CDR3. D genes are given only for firm matches. The size field is filled for only some rows; it gives once, few, many or a size class.

len: 13; abundance: NA; d_gene: NA; j_gene: TRBJ2-1; v_gene: TRBV9; CDR3nt: TGTGCCAGCAGCGTAGGAGAATACAATGAGCAGTTCTTC; CDR3aa: CASSVGEYNEQFF
len: 12; abundance: NA; d_gene: NA; j_gene: TRBJ1-2; v_gene: TRBV5-6; CDR3nt: TGTGCCAGCAGCGACACTAACTATGGCTACACCTTC; CDR3aa: CASSDTNYGYTF
len: 19; abundance: NA; d_gene: TRBD1; j_gene: TRBJ1-4; v_gene: TRBV30; CDR3nt: TGTGCCTGGACCCAAAGGTGGGAAGGACAGGGCGGAACTAATGAAAAACTGTTTTTT; CDR3aa: CAWTQRWEGQGGTNEKLFF
len: 18; abundance: once; d_gene: NA; j_gene: TRBJ1-1; v_gene: TRBV13; CDR3nt: TGTGCCAGCAGCCATGGGACAAGGGGGATTTTAATGAACACTGAAGCTTTCTTT; CDR3aa: CASSHGTRGILMNTEAFF
len: 14; abundance: few; d_gene: NA; j_gene: TRBJ2-3; v_gene: TRBV7-9; CDR3nt: TGTGCCAGCAGCTTGGCGGGAAGCACAGATACGCAGTATTTT; CDR3aa: CASSLAGSTDTQYF
len: 16; abundance: NA; d_gene: TRBD2; j_gene: TRBJ2-7; v_gene: TRBV7-8; CDR3nt: TGTGCCAGCAGCTTAGCGAGGGCTAGCGGCTCCTACGAGCAGTACTTC; CDR3aa: CASSLARASGSYEQYF
len: 15; abundance: NA; d_gene: TRBD1; j_gene: TRBJ2-7; v_gene: TRBV6-5; CDR3nt: TGTGCCAGCAGCACCAGGGACAGGGTACCCTACGAGCAGTACTTC; CDR3aa: CASSTRDRVPYEQYF
len: 17; abundance: medium-sized; d_gene: NA; j_gene: TRBJ1-6; v_gene: TRBV4-1; CDR3nt: TGCGCCAGCAGCCAAGATCTAGGGGTCCCCTATAATTCACCCCTCCACTTT; CDR3aa: CASSQDLGVPYNSPLHF
len: 15; abundance: NA; d_gene: TRBD1; j_gene: TRBJ1-1; v_gene: TRBV10-3; CDR3nt: TGTGCCATCAGTGGGGGACAGGCTATGAACACTGAAGCTTTCTTT; CDR3aa: CAISGGQAMNTEAFF
len: 17; abundance: NA; d_gene: TRBD1; j_gene: TRBJ2-7; v_gene: TRBV5-1; CDR3nt: TGCGCCAGCAGCTGGGAGACAGGGATCTTAAGCTCCTACGAGCAGTACTTC; CDR3aa: CASSWETGILSSYEQYF
len: 16; abundance: NA; d_gene: TRBD2; j_gene: TRBJ2-7; v_gene: TRBV9; CDR3nt: TGTGCCAGCAGCGTAGACCCCCTAGCGGGGGGGGAAGAGCAGTACTTC; CDR3aa: CASSVDPLAGGEEQYF
len: 17; abundance: once; d_gene: TRBD2; j_gene: TRBJ2-2; v_gene: TRBV7-7; CDR3nt: TGTGCTAGCAGTCCCAGGCAAGCGGGAGGCCCCACCGGGGAGCTGTTTTTT; CDR3aa: CASSPRQAGGPTGELFF
len: 11; abundance: NA; d_gene: NA; j_gene: TRBJ2-2; v_gene: TRBV19; CDR3nt: TGTGCCAGTAGTATTCCTGGGGAGCTGTTTTTT; CDR3aa: CASSIPGELFF
len: 11; abundance: NA; d_gene: NA; j_gene: TRBJ2-3; v_gene: TRBV5-5; CDR3nt: TGTGCCAGCAGCGCAGGGGATACGCAGTATTTT; CDR3aa: CASSAGDTQYF
len: 15; abundance: NA; d_gene: TRBD1; j_gene: TRBJ2-7; v_gene: TRBV2; CDR3nt: TGTGCCAGCAGTCCGCCGGGACAGGGGTCCAACGAGCAGTACTTC; CDR3aa: CASSPPGQGSNEQYF
len: 12; abundance: NA; d_gene: NA; j_gene: TRBJ1-5; v_gene: TRBV28; CDR3nt: TGTGCCACCTCCACCCGGACAAGGCCCCAGCATTTT; CDR3aa: CATSTRTRPQHF
len: 18; abundance: NA; d_gene: NA; j_gene: TRBJ2-3; v_gene: TRBV2; CDR3nt: TGTGCCAGCAGTGAAGCGCTTCTGCGGGGGCCTTACACAGATACGCAGTATTTT; CDR3aa: CASSEALLRGPYTDTQYF
len: 12; abundance: NA; d_gene: NA; j_gene: TRBJ2-7; v_gene: TRBV11-2; CDR3nt: TGTGCCAGCAGCATGGACAGCTACGAGCAGTACTTC; CDR3aa: CASSMDSYEQYF
len: 13; abundance: NA; d_gene: NA; j_gene: TRBJ2-7; v_gene: TRBV6-5; CDR3nt: TGTGCCAGCAGCCTATCTAGAGACTACGAGCAGTACTTC; CDR3aa: CASSLSRDYEQYF
len: 13; abundance: NA; d_gene: NA; j_gene: TRBJ2-7; v_gene: TRBV30; CDR3nt: TGTGCCTGGAGTCCGGCGGGGCGGTACGAGCAGTACTTC; CDR3aa: CAWSPAGRYEQYF
len: 14; abundance: NA; d_gene: NA; j_gene: TRBJ2-3; v_gene: TRBV9; CDR3nt: TGTGCCAGCAGCGTAGGACAGTTCACAGATACGCAGTATTTT; CDR3aa: CASSVGQFTDTQYF
len: 14; abundance: once; d_gene: NA; j_gene: TRBJ2-7; v_gene: TRBV21-1; CDR3nt: TGTGCCAGCAGCAGCAGGACAGGGAGGGACGAGCAGTACTTC; CDR3aa: CASSSRTGRDEQYF
len: 14; abundance: NA; d_gene: TRBD1; j_gene: TRBJ2-7; v_gene: TRBV19; CDR3nt: TGTGCCAGTAGGGAGACAGGGCAAGGCTACGAGCAGTACTTC; CDR3aa: CASRETGQGYEQYF
len: 14; abundance: NA; d_gene: TRBD1; j_gene: TRBJ1-6; v_gene: TRBV6-6; CDR3nt: TGTGCCAGCAGCGCCCGGACAGGGAATTCACCCCTCCACTTT; CDR3aa: CASSARTGNSPLHF
len: 14; abundance: few; d_gene: TRBD1; j_gene: TRBJ2-7; v_gene: TRBV11-3; CDR3nt: TGTGCCAGCAGCCCCCGGGACAGCTCCTACGAGCAGTACTTC; CDR3aa: CASSPRDSSYEQYF
len: 16; abundance: NA; d_gene: TRBD1; j_gene: TRBJ1-4; v_gene: TRBV7-9; CDR3nt: TGTGCCAGCAGCCCGGGACAGGGGGCATGGTATGAAAAACTGTTTTTT; CDR3aa: CASSPGQGAWYEKLFF
len: 14; abundance: NA; d_gene: TRBD1; j_gene: TRBJ1-2; v_gene: TRBV5-1; CDR3nt: TGCGCCAGCAGCTTGGAACAGGGGGGTTATGGCTACACCTTC; CDR3aa: CASSLEQGGYGYTF
len: 13; abundance: once; d_gene: NA; j_gene: TRBJ2-1; v_gene: TRBV12-5; CDR3nt: TGTGCTAGTGGTTTCGGGACTGGCAATGAGCAGTTCTTC; CDR3aa: CASGFGTGNEQFF
len: 15; abundance: few; d_gene: TRBD1; j_gene: TRBJ1-5; v_gene: TRBV30; CDR3nt: TGTGCCTGGAGTGTACAGGGACAGCGCAATCAGCCCCAGCATTTT; CDR3aa: CAWSVQGQRNQPQHF
len: 13; abundance: NA; d_gene: TRBD1; j_gene: TRBJ1-4; v_gene: TRBV18; CDR3nt: TGTGCCAGCTCAGGGACAGCCCGGGAAAAACTGTTTTTT; CDR3aa: CASSGTAREKLFF
len: 14; abundance: NA; d_gene: TRBD1; j_gene: TRBJ1-1; v_gene: TRBV6-5; CDR3nt: TGTGCCAGCAGAAGGACAGGGGACAACACTGAAGCTTTCTTT; CDR3aa: CASRRTGDNTEAFF
len: 11; abundance: NA; d_gene: NA; j_gene: TRBJ1-1; v_gene: TRBV28; CDR3nt: TGTGCCACCGCCTGGAGGCTTGAAGCTTTCTTT; CDR3aa: CATAWRLEAFF
len: 15; abundance: NA; d_gene: NA; j_gene: TRBJ2-3; v_gene: TRBV28; CDR3nt: TGTGCCAGCAGTCCCCCCTCCGGCGGTACAGATACGCAGTATTTT; CDR3aa: CASSPPSGGTDTQYF
len: 15; abundance: few; d_gene: TRBD2; j_gene: TRBJ2-1; v_gene: TRBV5-6; CDR3nt: TGTGCCAGCAGCTTGGTTTCGGGGGGGGACAATGAGCAGTTCTTC; CDR3aa: CASSLVSGGDNEQFF
len: 12; abundance: few; d_gene: TRBD2; j_gene: TRBJ2-7; v_gene: TRBV7-8; CDR3nt: TGTGCCAGCAGCACGGCGGGAGGCGAGCAGTACTTC; CDR3aa: CASSTAGGEQYF
len: 15; abundance: few; d_gene: TRBD1; j_gene: TRBJ2-2; v_gene: TRBV29-1; CDR3nt: TGCAGCGTTGGGGACAGCCGCGCGAACACCGGGGAGCTGTTTTTT; CDR3aa: CSVGDSRANTGELFF
len: 13; abundance: NA; d_gene: NA; j_gene: TRBJ2-2; v_gene: TRBV11-2; CDR3nt: TGTGCCAGCAGCCCAGGGTACACCGGGGAGCTGTTTTTT; CDR3aa: CASSPGYTGELFF
len: 12; abundance: once; d_gene: NA; j_gene: TRBJ1-1; v_gene: TRBV6-1; CDR3nt: TGTGCCAGCAGTCAGGGAGGCACTGAAGCTTTCTTT; CDR3aa: CASSQGGTEAFF
len: 16; abundance: NA; d_gene: TRBD1; j_gene: TRBJ1-2; v_gene: TRBV7-2; CDR3nt: TGCGCCAGCAGCTTAGTTTGGGGACAGGGTCTTAATGGCTACACCTTC; CDR3aa: CASSLVWGQGLNGYTF
len: 15; abundance: once; d_gene: TRBD2; j_gene: TRBJ2-1; v_gene: TRBV19; CDR3nt: TGTGCCAGTAGTCCGAACGCACTAGCGGGAAGTGAGCAGTTCTTC; CDR3aa: CASSPNALAGSEQFF
len: 15; abundance: few; d_gene: NA; j_gene: TRBJ2-7; v_gene: TRBV13; CDR3nt: TGTGCCAGCAGCTTGAAGCAGGGGTTATCCTACGAGCAGTACTTC; CDR3aa: CASSLKQGLSYEQYF
len: 12; abundance: NA; d_gene: TRBD1; j_gene: TRBJ1-1; v_gene: TRBV7-9; CDR3nt: TGTGCCGGAATGACAGGGGGCACTGAAGCTTTCTTT; CDR3aa: CAGMTGGTEAFF
len: 19; abundance: NA; d_gene: TRBD2; j_gene: TRBJ2-5; v_gene: TRBV27; CDR3nt: TGTGCCAGCAGTTTACTCCCCTTGACTAGCGGGACCTCACAAGAGACCCAGTACTTC; CDR3aa: CASSLLPLTSGTSQETQYF
len: 17; abundance: NA; d_gene: TRBD1; j_gene: TRBJ2-2; v_gene: TRBV7-7; CDR3nt: TGTGCTAGCAGCTTAGATACCGGGACAGGGGCTAACGGGGAGCTGTTTTTT; CDR3aa: CASSLDTGTGANGELFF
len: 16; abundance: once; d_gene: TRBD1; j_gene: TRBJ2-3; v_gene: TRBV9; CDR3nt: TGTGCCAGCAGCGGACAGGGGGGCATCAGCACAGATACGCAGTATTTT; CDR3aa: CASSGQGGISTDTQYF
len: 14; abundance: NA; d_gene: NA; j_gene: TRBJ2-7; v_gene: TRBV7-2; CDR3nt: TGTGCCAGCAGTTCCCTGGGGAGCTCCTACGAGCAGTACTTC; CDR3aa: CASSSLGSSYEQYF
len: 16; abundance: once; d_gene: NA; j_gene: TRBJ2-7; v_gene: TRBV7-9; CDR3nt: TGTTCCAGCAGCAACAGACAGGTCCCCATCTCCTACGAGCAGTACTTC; CDR3aa: CSSSNRQVPISYEQYF
len: 15; abundance: NA; d_gene: NA; j_gene: TRBJ1-1; v_gene: TRBV9; CDR3nt: TGTGCCAGCAGCGTACTACAGGCCCAGAACACTGAAGCTTTCTTT; CDR3aa: CASSVLQAQNTEAFF
len: 14; abundance: NA; d_gene: TRBD1; j_gene: TRBJ2-7; v_gene: TRBV6-1; CDR3nt: TGTGCCAGCGAGGGGACAGGGGGGGCCCACGAGCAGTACTTC; CDR3aa: CASEGTGGAHEQYF
len: 13; abundance: few; d_gene: TRBD1; j_gene: TRBJ1-2; v_gene: TRBV19; CDR3nt: TGTGCCAGTAAAAGGGGGCGTAACTATGGCTACACCTTC; CDR3aa: CASKRGRNYGYTF
len: 16; abundance: NA; d_gene: TRBD1; j_gene: TRBJ2-1; v_gene: TRBV2; CDR3nt: TGTGCCAGCAGTACAATCCGGGACAGGGTCAACAATGAGCAGTTCTTC; CDR3aa: CASSTIRDRVNNEQFF